This entry describes one T cell receptor (beta chain). The sample comes from a study of shared clonotypes between healthy human individuals. Only CD45RO-negative cells positively selected for CCR7 counted as naive CD8 cells, so terminally differentiated effector memory CD45RA+ cells were excluded. Within Nashville, Tennessee resided all donors, each a Caucasian adult. Assay execution took place at the deep level. Measured with immunoSEQ multiplex PCR; TCRdb has only the in-frame clones, and not every one. The data show 1.5 million to 2.5 million clones, about 95% seen once. The CDR3 is 16 residues long. V was shortened by 1 base and J by 0 bases, with 9 bases between the two germline ends. Looked up from germline, CDR1 is SEHNR and CDR2 is FQNEAQ (reference sequence).

The receptor's source is a man aged 18 to 29 in good health. The chain joins TRBV7-9 to TRBJ2-2; D gene ambiguous. Material: naive CD8+ T cells sorted from blood. DNA for the CDR3: TGTGCCAGCAGCTTAGTTGGTCTCGCGAACACCGGGGAGCTGTTTTTT. Translating gives CASSLVGLANTGELFF.